This TCR beta chain was documented in a study of cytomegalovirus exposure and HLA in healthy donors (dated by TCRdb to 2015 to 2018). About the full investigation: According to an earlier analysis of 550 to 700 of the donors, 200 million or so T cells yielded some 120 million unique TCR beta sequences and roughly 280 Gb of sequence data. Class I and class II HLA loci were covered by the typing at four-digit resolution. Several DR-DQ haplotypes were treated as single units for association and clustering because of strong linkage in the cohort. All discovery cohort repertoires had been generated on a single sequencing platform. A later analysis re-analyzed previously published TCR beta repertoires from approximately 670 donors and added high-resolution HLA genotyping to study TCR occurrence patterns. Around 320 gigabases of sequencing data and approximately 93 million unique TCR sequences were included in an early release covering 550 to 650 HLA-typed donors. Alongside the repertoire data, information on donor age, sex, ethnicity and CMV serostatus was compiled. Among the roughly 390 genotyped donors, approximately 82% belonged to the genetic ancestry cluster associated with self-reported Caucasian donors. An earlier analysis of 587 of the donors applied high-throughput TCR beta sequencing to assess whether each TCR beta V gene segment acted as functional or pseudogenic. A later genetic analysis took genome-wide SNP genotypes for about 65% of the 666 donors and used that subset as a discovery cohort. A separate validation cohort of 90 to 150 different subjects was used in addition to the 666-subject first cohort. Among about 370 genotyped donors of the cohort, an average of around 220,000 unique TCR beta nucleotide sequences was sequenced per donor, of which roughly 17% were non-productive. The T cell repertoires of under 750 subjects were profiled by immunosequencing and related to cytomegalovirus serostatus. To predict cytomegalovirus infection status, the study brought together high-throughput TCR immunosequencing, statistical association of individual TCRs with disease status, and machine learning. Typing coverage varied by locus: about 629-640 donors for A, B, C, DRB1 and DQB1; about 520 for DQA1; over 600 for DPA1; under 490 for DPB1. The study was designed to test whether signatures of past pathogen exposure could be identified by cataloging public T cell receptors. In the later analysis, no new phenotypic data were used to find candidate immune exposures; instead, reliance was placed on TCR beta sequences and their occurrence across donors.

Library prep was done by the immunoSEQ multiplex PCR assay. For the multiplex PCR, a mixture combining 60 forward primers for TCR Vbeta segments and 13 reverse primers for TCR Jbeta segments was used. A multiplex PCR assay on genomic DNA amplified the CDR3 region of rearranged TCR beta genes. Amplified TCR beta libraries were sequenced as 87-base-pair reads on the Illumina HiSeq System. As for how the authors treated the data: A later analysis counted 65 million to 90 million unique TCR beta chains across the roughly 700 repertoires, and some 11 million of these chains were shared by at least two donors. A nearest-neighbor algorithm error-corrected the raw reads and collapsed the reads into unique sequences, merging closely related sequences to remove PCR and sequencing errors. CDR3 sequences were aligned to IMGT reference sequences to assign V, D and J gene segments. For a sequence to be retained, a match of at least six nucleotides to both a V gene segment and a J gene segment was required. Rearrangements were called productive when the CDR3 lacked stop codons and stayed in frame with V and J; all others were non-productive. Following IMGT convention, CDR3 was defined as the stretch from the second conserved V-encoded cysteine up to the conserved J-encoded phenylalanine. In an earlier analysis of around 570 of the donors, sequences lacking an unambiguous match to a single V gene segment were excluded. An earlier analysis of a few hundred of the donors called V segments functional above 56.7% productive rearrangements and segregating when the between-donor standard deviation exceeded 5%. A statistical classification framework was built for diagnosing cytomegalovirus status from the catalog of TCR beta chain sequences. In a later analysis, V and J genes were assigned by comparing TCR nucleotide sequences against IMGT/GENE-DB human TR gene sequences. Using the TCRdist pipeline, a later analysis assigned CDR3 sequences along with most-parsimonious VDJ recombination scenarios. In a later analysis, each TCR beta chain was defined by its CDR3 amino acid sequence together with its V-gene family, and reads lacking a unique V-gene family were excluded. As a way to deal with suspected cross-contamination and a sequencing artifact, a later analysis dropped roughly 620 nucleotide sequences that were highly shared and had low generation probability. In a later analysis, a clonal expansion index for each public chain was calculated from normalized within-repertoire ranks of inferred template counts. In a later analysis, generation probabilities were computed with a VDJ recombination model fitted to out-of-frame rearrangements, and the resulting probabilities were checked against IGoR. In a later analysis, hypergeometric tests were used to score TCR-TCR, TCR-HLA and TCR-CMV co-occurrence, with a repertoire-size bias correction applied to TCR pairs. A later analysis estimated false discovery rates by permuting HLA or CMV assignments 20 times. In a later analysis, co-occurring TCRs were grouped with DBSCAN, and TCRdist sequence similarity was added when clustering was performed within HLA-allele-positive subsets. Co-occurrence clustering excluded repertoires with fewer than 30,000 or more than 120,000 public chains, plus five with anomalous nucleotide sharing. TCRdb obtained this table from immuneACCESS and retained in-frame rearrangements with V and J assigned. These tables miss some clones; where compared with another copy, unresolved V genes account for less than half of the shortfall, and the remainder is unexplained. V, J and clone size reflect that table, while D and trimming were determined from the DNA. The sample has fewer than 200,000 clones on record, more than 85% of them singletons. The ten largest account for around 0.25% of the sample.

Overall study outcomes, separate from this receptor: Linkage disequilibrium might explain the correlated functional status among segregating V segments, but an unknown experimental factor could not be ruled out. Only TCR beta chains were sequenced in this cohort, and the absence of alpha or paired-chain data limited detectable features. V-gene and J-gene trimming of TCR beta chains was associated with a missense DCLRE1C variant in a later genetic analysis, and the association was replicated in an independent cohort. In vitro tests confirmed that a few of the cytomegalovirus-associated TCR beta chains recognize cytomegalovirus antigens. Because some donors lacked HLA typing at each locus, the association tests relied only on the typed subset. Sequencing depth was assumed to be roughly uniform across donors in the presence/absence analyses, though that assumption may not hold. A cluster of highly shared sequence variants was judged likely to be a technical artifact of the sequencing pipeline. It was suggested by the authors that the approach could potentially be generalized to other disease states and immunological phenotypes. In a later genetic analysis, fewer N-insertions in productive TCRs were reported among donors in an Asian-associated ancestry cluster than the 666-donor mean. Several of the top co-occurrence clusters appeared to be linked to parvovirus B19, influenza, CMV and Epstein-Barr virus, according to a later analysis. Cytomegalovirus status was reported to be diagnosed by the classifier with high specificity and sensitivity in both the original and validation cohorts. Some IMGT-functional V segments, including TRBV6-2 and TRBV6-3, could not be distinguished by the 87-base-pair reads and were therefore excluded. The earlier analysis of fewer than 750 of the donors excluded about 16 rarely observed V segments, including chromosome 9 orphons, because counts were too low. In an earlier analysis of more than 500 of the donors, most TCR beta V segments appeared in productive rearrangements about 90% or about 30% of the time, broadly matching IMGT annotations. Immune exposure information for the cohort was limited to CMV serostatus. A later analysis found that TCR association rates varied across HLA loci, with DRB1 alleles showing the most associated TCRs and HLA-C alleles the fewest. The study listed 170 or so TCR beta chains as associated with cytomegalovirus. A further reported finding was that TCR beta sequences accurately predicted the HLA-A and HLA-B alleles for most subjects in the first cohort. In a later analysis, HLA-associated TCR beta chains were found to be more clonally expanded and to have lower generation probabilities than equally common non-associated chains. At a false discovery rate of 0.05, a later analysis linked some 18,000 TCR beta sequences to specific HLA alleles. In a later analysis, most CMV-associated TCR beta chains were found to appear HLA-restricted, with HLA associations seemingly driven largely by CMV exposure. When HLA alleles, especially DR and DQ, strongly co-occurred, attributing TCR associations to individual alleles was difficult. Across donors, most TCR sequences were observed very rarely, whereas some public TCRs were present in many individuals.

Concerning this clone: Its antigen specificity is not known. Base qualities are not provided; no much larger clone lies one nucleotide away.

In total, roughly 670 healthy bone marrow donors made up the cohort. Cohort members were all nominally healthy when sampled, although unrecorded immune exposures were likely present. The donor was CMV seronegative and was included in the group of over 300 seronegative cohort members. Every donor gave a peripheral blood sample, and the peripheral blood mononuclear cells from that sample were used for TCR beta sequencing. Genomic DNA was extracted from the blood cell samples with the Qiagen DNeasy Blood Extraction Kit. Trimming removed 5 bases from V and 4 bases from J, leaving 11 bases between the germline ends. Reading from cysteine to phenylalanine, the CDR3 counts 13 amino acids. The DNA shown is the 39-base CDR3, in frame from base 1. CDR1 and CDR2 were assigned from the germline V gene as KGHSH and LQKENI.

This clonotype was sampled from a girl under two years old in good health and CMV-seronegative. Sequencing input: PBMCs. The chain links TRBV18 with TRBJ2-5; TRBD2 is a weak D gene call, 5 bases matching. The DNA is as follows: TGTGCCAGCTCAGCCGGACTGGGAGAGACCCAGTACTTC. Translation gives CASSAGLGETQYF.